The TCR beta chain under discussion was sequenced for a study of glioma-infiltrating T cells. In the study overall: WHO grade II oligodendrogliomas or astrocytomas, plus non-recurrent WHO grade IV glioblastomas, were sampled.

The V and J ends lost 0 bases and 2 bases, in that order; junction bases with no gene match: 8. CDR3 length: 17 residues. Germline lookup yields CDR1 DFQATT and CDR2 SNEGSKA (reference sequence). TCR alpha and beta CDR3 regions were amplified from RNA using iRepertoire nested multiplex PCR. MiXCR, run by TCRdb on the multiplex PCR reads, gives a single entry per CDR3 protein. There are 400,000 or so distinct CDR3 sequences in the sample; about two fifths occur only once, and around 11% lies in the top ten. The source of this sequence is a human donor with low-grade glioma or glioblastoma, undergoing nonglioma brain surgery, or in good health (not recorded which). Input material: glioma tissue, nonneoplastic brain tissue, or PBMCs (not recorded which). This chain uses TRBV20-1 with TRBJ2-1, with 9 bases aligning to TRBD2. The CDR3 DNA sequence: TGCAGTGCTAGAGATCCTGCGACTAGCGGAACCTACAATGAGCAGTTCTTC. This sequence encodes CSARDPATSGTYNEQFF.